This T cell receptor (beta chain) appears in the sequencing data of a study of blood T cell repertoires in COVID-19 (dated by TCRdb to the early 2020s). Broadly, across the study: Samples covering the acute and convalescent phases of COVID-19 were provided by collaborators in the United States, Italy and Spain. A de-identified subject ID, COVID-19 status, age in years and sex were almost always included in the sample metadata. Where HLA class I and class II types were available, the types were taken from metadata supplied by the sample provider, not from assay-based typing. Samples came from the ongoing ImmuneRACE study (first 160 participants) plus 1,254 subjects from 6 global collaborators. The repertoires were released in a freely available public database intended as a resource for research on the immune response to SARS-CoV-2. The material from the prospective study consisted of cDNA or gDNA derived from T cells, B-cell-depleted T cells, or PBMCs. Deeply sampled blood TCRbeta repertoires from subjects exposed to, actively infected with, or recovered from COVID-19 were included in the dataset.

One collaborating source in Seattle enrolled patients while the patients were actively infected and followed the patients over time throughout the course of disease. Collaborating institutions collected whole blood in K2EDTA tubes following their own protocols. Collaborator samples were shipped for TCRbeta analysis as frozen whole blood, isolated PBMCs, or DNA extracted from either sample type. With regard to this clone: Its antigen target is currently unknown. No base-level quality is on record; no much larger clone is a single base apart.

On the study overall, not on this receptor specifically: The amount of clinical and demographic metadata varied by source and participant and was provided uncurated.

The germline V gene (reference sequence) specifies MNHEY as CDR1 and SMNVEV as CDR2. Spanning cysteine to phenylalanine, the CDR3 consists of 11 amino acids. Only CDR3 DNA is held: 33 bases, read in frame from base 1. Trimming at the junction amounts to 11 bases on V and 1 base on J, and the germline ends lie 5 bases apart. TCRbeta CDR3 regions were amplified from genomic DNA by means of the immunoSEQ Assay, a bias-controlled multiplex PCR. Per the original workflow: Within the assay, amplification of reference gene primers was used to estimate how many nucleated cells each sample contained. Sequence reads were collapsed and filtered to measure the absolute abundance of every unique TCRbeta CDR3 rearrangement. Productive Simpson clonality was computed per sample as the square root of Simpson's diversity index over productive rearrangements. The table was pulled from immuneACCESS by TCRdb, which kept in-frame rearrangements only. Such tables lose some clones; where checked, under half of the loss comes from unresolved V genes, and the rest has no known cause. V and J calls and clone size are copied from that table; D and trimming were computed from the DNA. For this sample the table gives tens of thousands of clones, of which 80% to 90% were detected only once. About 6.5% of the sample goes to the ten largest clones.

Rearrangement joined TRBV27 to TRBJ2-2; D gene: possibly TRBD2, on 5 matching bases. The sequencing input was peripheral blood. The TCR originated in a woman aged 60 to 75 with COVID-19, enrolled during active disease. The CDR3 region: CAAGNTGELFF. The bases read TGTGCCGCGGGGAACACCGGGGAGCTGTTTTTT.